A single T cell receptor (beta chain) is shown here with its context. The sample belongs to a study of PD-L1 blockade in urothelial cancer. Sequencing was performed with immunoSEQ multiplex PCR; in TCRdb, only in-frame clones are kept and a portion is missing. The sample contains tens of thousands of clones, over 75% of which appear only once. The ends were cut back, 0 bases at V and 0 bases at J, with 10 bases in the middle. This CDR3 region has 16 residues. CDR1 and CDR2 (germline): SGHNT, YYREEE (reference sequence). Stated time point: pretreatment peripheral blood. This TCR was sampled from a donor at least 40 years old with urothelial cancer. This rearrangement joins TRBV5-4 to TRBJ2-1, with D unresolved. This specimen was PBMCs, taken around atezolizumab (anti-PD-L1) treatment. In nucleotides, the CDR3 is TGTGCCAGCAGCTTGGGCGGTTTGAGCTCCTACAATGAGCAGTTCTTC. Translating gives CASSLGGLSSYNEQFF.